This passage covers 19 T cell receptor beta chains from one sample sequenced in a study of T-cell memory formation after mild COVID-19. One entry per CDR3 protein, called by TCRdb with MiXCR from the 5' RACE reads. The sample lists 85,000 to 130,000 distinct CDR3 sequences, about an eighth seen once, with around 26% in the top ten. Source material: PBMCs or a T cell subset sorted from them (not recorded which). The origin of the receptors is an adult woman who had mild COVID-19 (a few samples of this study predate the infection). Cell type and time point are not known.

There are a few counts of this clonotype. V gene TRBV11-2 combines with J gene TRBJ2-1; the D gene is possibly TRBD1 (5 bases). The CDR3 length is 16 residues. CDR1 and CDR2 (germline): SGHAT, FQNNGV. V shed 1 base and J shed 8 bases, with 18 bases lying between them. CDR3 nucleotide sequence: TGTGCCAGCAGCTTAGTATCTAGATTATTAGGGGATGAGCAGTTCTTC. It yields the protein CASSLVSRLLGDEQFF.

This clonotype was recorded a few times. The chain couples TRBV5-1 to TRBJ1-5, with D possibly being TRBD1 (5 bases). Germline V gene lookup returns CDR1 SGHRS and CDR2 YFSETQ. V was shortened by 4 bases and J by 5 bases, with 10 bases between the two germline ends. The CDR3 sequence is 13 residues long. The CDR3, as DNA: TGCGCCAGCAGCCCCTGGGGGGATCAGCCCCAGCATTTT. Its translation: CASSPWGDQPQHF. The full variable domain, with the rest looked up from reference TRBV5-1 and TRBJ1-5, is KAGVTQTPRYLIKTRGQQVTLSCSPISGHRSVSWYQQTPGQGLQFLFEYFSETQRNKGNFPGRFSGRQFSNSRSEMNVSTLELGDSALYLCASSPWGDQPQHFGDGTRLSIL.

This clonotype was counted between two and nine times. The V and J genes are TRBV7-9 and TRBJ2-2; TRBD1 is a possible D gene (6 bases). V was cut by 3 bases and J by 5 bases, with 10 bases left in between. CDR1 is SEHNR, CDR2 FQNEAQ, per germline (reference sequence). This CDR3 comprises 14 residues. CDR3 residues: CASSFSGETGELFF. CDR3 DNA: TGTGCCAGCAGCTTCTCAGGGGAGACCGGGGAGCTGTTTTTT.

The chain uses TRBV11-3 and TRBJ2-5; tentative D call: TRBD2 (5 bases). Germline CDR1 reads SGHNT; CDR2 reads YENEEA. The CDR3 spans 14 residues. Between the trimmed V and J ends, which lost 2 bases and 1 base, there was a span of 8 bases. CDR3 protein: CASSLYGVQETQYF. DNA of the CDR3: TGTGCCAGCAGCTTATACGGGGTCCAAGAGACCCAGTACTTC. Full variable domain (missing parts from reference TRBV11-3 and TRBJ2-5): EAGVVQSPRYKIIEKKQPVAFWCNPISGHNTLYWYLQNLGQGPELLIRYENEEAVDDSQLPKDRFSAERLKGVDSTLKIQPAELGDSAVYLCASSLYGVQETQYFGPGTRLLVL.

The chain has TRBV29-1 and TRBJ2-1, with 12 bases fitting TRBD2. CDR1 and CDR2 from the germline V gene are SQVTM and ANQGSEA. CDR3 length equals 16 residues. V shed 4 bases, J shed 0 bases, and the junction held 4 bases outside the gene matches. CDR3 loop: CSVVRTSGNSYNEQFF. CDR3 bases: TGCAGCGTTGTAAGGACTAGCGGGAACTCCTACAATGAGCAGTTCTTC.

The chain is built from TRBV7-2 and TRBJ2-5; 10 bases are a match to TRBD2. The CDR3 has 17 amino acids. J lost 5 bases, V lost 1 base, and 10 bases had no gene match. Germline lookup yields CDR1 SGHTA and CDR2 FQGNSA. The CDR3 reads CASSLGLLAGMLETQYF. The CDR3 DNA follows: TGTGCCAGCAGCTTAGGGCTACTAGCGGGAATGTTGGAGACCCAGTACTTC.

Only one count was recorded for this clonotype. V is TRBV20-1 and J is TRBJ1-5, with a weak D call TRBD1 (6 bases). The germline V gene encodes CDR1 DFQATT and CDR2 SNEGSKA (reference sequence). The CDR3 totals 14 residues. V lost 0 bases to trimming and J lost 4 bases, with 10 bases between them. CDR3 sequence reads: CSARDLTGNQPQHF. The CDR3 DNA is TGCAGTGCTAGAGATTTGACAGGAAATCAGCCCCAGCATTTT.

This chain uses TRBV5-1 with TRBJ2-7; 10 bases match TRBD1. Germline-derived CDR1 and CDR2 are SGHRS and YFSETQ. The CDR3 length is 14 residues. V dropped 5 bases and J dropped 3; count of bases not matched to a gene: 5. CDR3 sequence reads: CASRAWTGGYEQYF. In DNA, the CDR3 is TGCGCCAGCAGAGCCTGGACAGGGGGCTACGAGCAGTACTTC. Based on the CDR3 plus reference TRBV5-1 and TRBJ2-7, the full variable domain is KAGVTQTPRYLIKTRGQQVTLSCSPISGHRSVSWYQQTPGQGLQFLFEYFSETQRNKGNFPGRFSGRQFSNSRSEMNVSTLELGDSALYLCASRAWTGGYEQYFGPGTRLTVT.

This clonotype showed up just a few times. The rearrangement links TRBV7-2 to TRBJ2-4; 8 bases fit TRBD1. The V and J ends lost 5 bases and 5 bases, in that order; junction bases with no gene match: 8. The CDR3 loop spans 15 amino acids. CDR1 is SGHTA and CDR2 is FQGNSA in the germline V gene. The CDR3 spells CASSPLGQAENIQYF. Written as DNA, the CDR3 is TGTGCCAGCAGCCCTCTGGGACAGGCAGAAAACATTCAGTACTTC.

This clonotype was counted only a few times. This chain joins TRBV7-9 and TRBJ2-2; D tentatively reads TRBD1 or TRBD2 (5 bases each). Germline V gene data show CDR1 as SEHNR and CDR2 as FQNEAQ (reference sequence). V shed 5 bases and J shed 6 bases, with 22 bases lying between them. The CDR3 length is 17 residues. The CDR3 region has the DNA TGTGCCAGCAGCCCAGCCCAGCCGGGACCCAGGGCCGGGGAGCTGTTTTTT. Translated, it gives CASSPAQPGPRAGELFF.

This clonotype was recorded a few times. V and J are TRBV7-9 and TRBJ2-7, with D maybe TRBD1 (6 bases). This CDR3 has 13 amino acids. CDR1 and CDR2 from the germline V gene are SEHNR and FQNEAQ (reference sequence). V shed 5 bases and J shed 3 bases, with 11 bases lying between them. CDR3 in amino acids: CASSGRDNYEQYF. CDR3 DNA: TGTGCCAGCAGCGGCCGGGACAACTACGAGCAGTACTTC.

The V call is TRBV4-3, the J call TRBJ2-6; D is perhaps TRBD1 (6 bases). Per germline, CDR1 LGHNA and CDR2 YSLEER. This CDR3 contains 15 residues. V shed 4 bases and J shed 2 bases, with 9 bases lying between them. CDR3 in amino acids: CASSPGTTGANVLTF. CDR3 nucleotide sequence: TGCGCCAGCAGCCCGGGGACAACTGGGGCCAACGTCCTGACTTTC.

This clonotype was observed a handful of times. The J gene is TRBJ2-7, the V gene TRBV20-1; maybe TRBD1 (6 bases). Trimming shortened V by 3 bases and J by 0 bases, and 12 bases separated the two germline ends. The V gene's germline CDR1 is DFQATT and CDR2 SNEGSKA (reference sequence). There are 14 residues in the CDR3. The CDR3 DNA reads as TGCAGTGCTAGCCCTCGGGACAACTCCTACGAGCAGTACTTC. It codes for CSASPRDNSYEQYF.

V usage is TRBV7-9 and J usage is TRBJ2-2; 7 bases fit TRBD1. Germline assignment: CDR1 SEHNR and CDR2 FQNEAQ (reference sequence). J gave up 1 base and V 5 bases, and 10 bases lay outside the gene matches. The CDR3 runs to 17 residues. The CDR3 loop is CASSPPQGGENTGELFF. Here the CDR3 DNA reads TGTGCCAGCAGCCCCCCCCAAGGGGGCGAGAACACCGGGGAGCTGTTTTTT. The full variable domain, rest sourced from reference TRBV7-9 and TRBJ2-2, is DTGVSQNPRHKITKRGQNVTFRCDPISEHNRLYWYRQTLGQGPEFLTYFQNEAQLEKSRLLSDRFSAERPKGSFSTLEIQRTEQGDSAMYLCASSPPQGGENTGELFFGEGSRLTVL.

This clonotype has just a few counts. The chain links TRBV12-3 or TRBV12-4 to TRBJ2-7; D gene uncertain. CDR3 length: 13 residues. The germline V and J ends were trimmed by 3 bases and 1 base, with 7 bases remaining between them. This CDR3 is CASSFGQSYEQYF. In nucleotides, the CDR3 is TGTGCCAGCAGTTTCGGGCAATCCTACGAGCAGTACTTC.

This chain links TRBV19 with TRBJ2-1; tentatively, D is TRBD2 (5 bases). V lost 5 bases, J lost 8 bases, and 13 bases lay in between. The V gene's germline CDR1 is LNHDA and CDR2 SQIVND (reference sequence). This CDR3 spans 13 amino acids. In nucleotides, the CDR3 is TGTGCCAGTAGTTCCCGGAAGAGGGATGAGCAGTTCTTC. It specifies CASSSRKRDEQFF.

This rearrangement joins TRBV7-8 to TRBJ2-1, with TRBD2 identical over 14 bases. Germline trimming cut 5 bases from V and 8 bases from J; bases unmatched to any gene: 8. CDR3 size: 16 residues. The germline V gene has CDR1 SGHVS and CDR2 FQNEAQ. This CDR3 is CASSARLAGGPDEQFF. The CDR3 region has the DNA TGTGCCAGCAGCGCACGACTAGCGGGAGGGCCGGATGAGCAGTTCTTC.

The chain employs TRBV18 and TRBJ2-1, with 8 bases matching TRBD1. CDR3 length: 14 residues. Germline V gives CDR1 KGHSH, CDR2 LQKENI. V lost 5 bases, J lost 8 bases, and 8 bases stayed unmatched. DNA of the CDR3: TGTGCCAGCTCATCCTCTGACAGGGGCGATGAGCAGTTCTTC. Its translation is CASSSSDRGDEQFF. Full variable domain (rest looked up from reference TRBV18 and TRBJ2-1): NAGVMQNPRHLVRRRGQEARLRCSPMKGHSHVYWYRQLPEEGLKFMVYLQKENIIDESGMPKERFSAEFPKEGPSILRIQQVVRGDSAAYFCASSSSDRGDEQFFGPGTRLTVL.

This clonotype was seen a handful of times. Relative to the germline gene, one junction end is altered; a read error may explain this. The chain employs TRBV14 and TRBJ2-4; possible D gene TRBD2, 6 bases. CDR1 and CDR2 (germline): SGHDN, FVKESK. The CDR3 has 16 residues. The CDR3 coding sequence is TGTACCAGCAGCCATCGCCCGGGGGAAGGCAAAAACATTCAGTACTTC. Translation gives CTSSHRPGEGKNIQYF. Supplemented by reference TRBV14 and TRBJ2-4, the full variable domain reads EAGVTQFPSHSVIEKGQTVTLRCDPISGHDNLYWYRRVMGKEIKFLLHFVKESKQDESGMPNNRFLAERTGGTYSTLKVQPAELEDSGVYFCTSSHRPGEGKNIQYFGAGTRLSVL.